This TCR beta chain was sequenced in a study of neurological immune-mediated disorders. This clonotype was counted at least ten times. Using its own MiXCR run on the 5' RACE reads, TCRdb lists one record per CDR3 protein. The sample has some 22,000 distinct CDR3 sequences; 17% are singletons. Germline V CDR1 and CDR2: LGHNA, YNFKEQ. The CDR3 totals 16 residues. Trimming removed 1 base at V and 1 base at J, with 11 bases between. CD4+ or CD8+ T cells, more than 750,000 per library, were used for sorted libraries. The TCR was taken from a woman in her late teens or twenties with multiple sclerosis. This chain connects TRBV4-2 to TRBJ2-4; possibly TRBD2 for D (5 bases). Sequencing was done on a sample of CD8+ T cells from blood. The CDR3 protein is CASSQGAGRAKNIQYF. CDR3 in DNA: TGTGCCAGCAGCCAAGGGGCGGGCCGGGCCAAAAACATTCAGTACTTC.